The clone carrying this T cell receptor beta chain was detected once. TCRdb keeps only in-frame clones here, not all; method: immunoSEQ multiplex PCR. Found here are approximately 160,000 clones, around 92% of them singletons; the top ten hold roughly 2%. The data are from a study of control samples from healthy donors and cancer patients. CDR1 and CDR2 from the germline V gene are LNHNV and YYDKDF (reference sequence). The CDR3 has 13 amino acids. The germline V and J ends were trimmed by 1 base and 4 bases, with 7 bases remaining between them. The receptor's source is a woman in her thirties or forties in good health. The specimen was blood. The chain carries TRBV15 and TRBJ1-1, with D tentatively TRBD1 (5 bases). CDR3 in amino acids: CATSRGQLTEAFF. CDR3 in DNA: TGTGCCACCAGCAGAGGACAGCTCACTGAAGCTTTCTTT.